The rows below give T cell receptor beta chains drawn from one sample of a study of blood T cell repertoires in COVID-19. Profiled with immunoSEQ multiplex PCR; TCRdb holds only in-frame clones, not every one. Here the sample spans about 150,000 clones, approximately 83% being singletons. The sequenced sample consisted of peripheral blood. The receptor set was obtained from a man in his 70s who had recovered from COVID-19. Each CDR3 is given with its conserved first and last residue. D genes are given only for firm matches. Expanded clones are given a class, and other clones once, few, many or no size at all.

CASSLAGRNEKLFF TGCGCCAGCAGCTTGGCTGGCCGTAATGAAAAACTGTTTTTT TRBJ1-4 - TRBV5-1 - 14
CASSGGTETYEQYF TGCGCCAGCAGCGGCGGGACAGAAACCTACGAGCAGTACTTC TRBJ2-7 - TRBV5-1 - 14
CASARAGADTQYF TGTGCCAGCGCTCGAGCGGGAGCAGATACGCAGTATTTT TRBJ2-3 - TRBV12-3/TRBV12-4 TRBD2 13
CASSESGGPSYNEQFF TGTGCCAGCAGTGAAAGCGGAGGCCCCTCCTACAATGAGCAGTTCTTC TRBJ2-1 - TRBV25-1 - 16
CASSSRESGRYEQYF TGTGCCAGCAGTTCCCGAGAGAGCGGGAGATACGAGCAGTACTTC TRBJ2-7 - TRBV6-6 TRBD2 15
CASSLGGQPGANVLTF TGCGCCAGCAGCCTGGGCGGCCAACCTGGGGCCAACGTCCTGACTTTC TRBJ2-6 - TRBV5-1 - 16
CASSWSFNYGYTF TGTGCCAGCAGCTGGAGCTTTAACTATGGCTACACCTTC TRBJ1-2 - TRBV7-2 - 13
CASSSTGNTEAFF TGTGCCAGCAGCTCGACGGGGAACACTGAAGCTTTCTTT TRBJ1-1 once TRBV12-3/TRBV12-4 - 13
CASSFLTGGAGYNEQFF TGTGCCAGCAGCTTTTTGACAGGGGGCGCGGGCTACAATGAGCAGTTCTTC TRBJ2-1 - TRBV7-2 TRBD1 17
CASSLVSQGTTEAFF TGTGCCAGCAGCTTAGTCTCACAGGGTACCACTGAAGCTTTCTTT TRBJ1-1 - TRBV7-2 - 15
CSSGQVNTEAFF TGCAGCAGCGGACAGGTGAACACTGAAGCTTTCTTT TRBJ1-1 - TRBV29-1 TRBD1 12
CASSLDSGSRPTQYF TGTGCCAGCAGCTTGGACTCCGGGAGTCGTCCTACGCAGTATTTT TRBJ2-3 - TRBV5-6 - 15
CSARGLAGKTGELFF TGCAGCGCGAGAGGACTAGCGGGGAAAACCGGGGAGCTGTTTTTT TRBJ2-2 - TRBV29-1 TRBD2 15
CASSFSTGGRNQPQHF TGTGCCAGCAGTTTCAGTACAGGGGGCCGGAATCAGCCCCAGCATTTT TRBJ1-5 few TRBV6-2/TRBV6-3 TRBD1 16
CASSRTGIVNDEQFF TGTGCCAGCAGCCGTACCGGGATCGTAAACGATGAGCAGTTCTTC TRBJ2-1 - TRBV7-9 - 15
CASNPGVLSYNEQFF TGTGCCAGCAACCCAGGGGTATTGTCCTACAATGAGCAGTTCTTC TRBJ2-1 - TRBV9 - 15
CASSVETSGGRRGELFF TGTGCCAGCAGCGTTGAAACTAGCGGGGGTCGGCGCGGGGAGCTGTTTTTT TRBJ2-2 few TRBV7-9 TRBD2 17
CASSPGQGRSGNTIYF TGTGCCAGCAGCCCGGGACAGGGGAGGTCTGGAAACACCATATATTTT TRBJ1-3 - TRBV13 TRBD1 16